This T cell receptor (beta chain) was retrieved from a study of T cell changes during pregnancy in multiple sclerosis. The assay was immunoSEQ multiplex PCR, and TCRdb's table has in-frame clones only and misses some. The table lists more than 90,000 clones, approximately 90% of them singletons, with 1.5% to 1.7% in the top ten. The starting material was peripheral blood, obtained in the third trimester of pregnancy. The clonotype originates from a female donor with multiple sclerosis, enrolled in a pregnancy study.

As DNA, the CDR3 is TGCGCCAGCAGCTTGGGAAGCGGGAGTGAGACCCAGTACTTC. This gives the protein CASSLGSGSETQYF. The rearrangement uses TRBV5-1 and TRBJ2-5; TRBD2 aligns across 8 bases. This CDR3 is built from 14 residues. J lost 5 bases, V lost 0 bases, and 3 bases had no gene match. Germline V gives CDR1 SGHRS, CDR2 YFSETQ.